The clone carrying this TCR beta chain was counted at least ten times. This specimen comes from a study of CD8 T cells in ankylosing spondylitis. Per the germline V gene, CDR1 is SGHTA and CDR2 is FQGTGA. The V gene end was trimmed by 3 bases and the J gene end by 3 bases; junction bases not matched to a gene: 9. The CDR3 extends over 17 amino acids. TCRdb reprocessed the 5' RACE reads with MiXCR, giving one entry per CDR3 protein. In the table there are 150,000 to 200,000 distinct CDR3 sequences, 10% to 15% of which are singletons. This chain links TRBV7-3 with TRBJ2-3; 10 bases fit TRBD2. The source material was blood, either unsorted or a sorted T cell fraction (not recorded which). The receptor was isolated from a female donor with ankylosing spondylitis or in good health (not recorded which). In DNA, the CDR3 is TGTGCCAGCAGCTTCCTTTCTAGCGGGAGTAAAACAGATACGCAGTATTTT. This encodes CASSFLSSGSKTDTQYF.